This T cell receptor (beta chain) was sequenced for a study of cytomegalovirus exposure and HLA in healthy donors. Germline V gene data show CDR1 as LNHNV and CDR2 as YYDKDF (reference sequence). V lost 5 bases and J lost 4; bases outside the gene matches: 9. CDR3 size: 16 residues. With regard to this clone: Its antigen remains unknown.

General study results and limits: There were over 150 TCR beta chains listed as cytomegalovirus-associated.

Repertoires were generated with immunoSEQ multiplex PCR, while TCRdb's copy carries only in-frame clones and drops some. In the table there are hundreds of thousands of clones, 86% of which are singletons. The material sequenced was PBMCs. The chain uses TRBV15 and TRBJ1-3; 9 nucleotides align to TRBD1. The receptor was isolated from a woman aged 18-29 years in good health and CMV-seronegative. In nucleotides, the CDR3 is TGTGCCACCAGCCCCAGGACAGGGGTATCAGGAAACACCATATATTTT. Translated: CATSPRTGVSGNTIYF.